One sample yielded the 25 T cell receptor beta chains listed below, sequenced in a study of beta chain features in type 1 diabetes. What these receptors recognize is not known. Overall study findings and caveats: Shorter TCRB CDR3s, moderately but significantly so, were found in Type 1 diabetes patients in all four CD4+ subsets.

As every portion of the isolated RNA was reverse transcribed, the sequencing read expressed TCRB transcripts. Libraries were prepared by immunoSEQ multiplex PCR; TCRdb keeps only in-frame clonotypes and omits some of them. Altogether around 690,000 clones are present, under 15% being singletons, with the ten largest covering around 0.12%. Sequencing was carried out using naive CD4+ T cells from blood. These receptors originate from a man aged 25 to 45 with type 1 diabetes.

In this sample, this clone turned up a few times. The chain joins TRBV7-2 to TRBJ2-7; D perhaps matches TRBD1 (6 bases). Trimming cost V 5 bases and J 3 bases, with 17 bases left between them. Germline values: CDR1 SGHTA, CDR2 FQGNSA. The CDR3 length is 15 residues. CDR3 DNA: TGTGCCAGCAGCCCCAACAGGGTGTTAGGCTACGAGCAGTACTTC. Its translation: CASSPNRVLGYEQYF.

The chain joins TRBV2 to TRBJ2-6, with unresolved D. CDR1 and CDR2 (germline): SNHLY, FYNNEI. V lost 4 bases and J lost 4, with 8 bases in between. The CDR3 runs to 14 residues. CDR3 residues: CASSVGPGANVLTF. CDR3 coding DNA: TGTGCCAGCAGTGTAGGGCCCGGGGCCAACGTCCTGACTTTC. The whole variable domain, remainder taken from reference TRBV2 and TRBJ2-6, is EPEVTQTPSHQVTQMGQEVILRCVPISNHLYFYWYRQILGQKVEFLVSFYNNEISEKSEIFDDQFSVERPDGSNFTLKIRSTKLEDSAMYFCASSVGPGANVLTFGAGSRLTVL.

In this sample, this clone turned up a few times. The V gene is TRBV19, the J gene TRBJ1-5, with D perhaps matching TRBD1 (5 bases). From germline, CDR1 is LNHDA and CDR2 SQIVND (reference sequence). This CDR3 is built from 12 residues. V gave up 9 bases and J gave up 1 base, with 7 bases separating them. The CDR3: CASRDSNQPQHF. CDR3 bases: TGTGCCAGCCGGGACAGCAATCAGCCCCAGCATTTT.

About this clone itself: A much more abundant neighbour one base away suggests this may be a read error. Distinct nucleotide sequences in the sample also encode this CDR3. The chain has TRBV7-9 and TRBJ1-3; no clear D. With 0 bases removed from V and 0 bases from J, the gap between germline ends came to 0 bases. Germline values: CDR1 SEHNR, CDR2 FQNEAQ (reference sequence). The CDR3 covers 13 residues. The CDR3 is CASSLASGNTIYF. The CDR3 nucleotides are TGTGCCAGCAGCTTAGCCTCTGGAAACACCATATATTTT.

This clone was detected a few times. The chain uses TRBV7-9 and TRBJ2-3; D remains ambiguous. Trimming removed 2 bases at V and 5 bases at J, with 5 bases between. CDR1 and CDR2 from the germline V gene are SEHNR and FQNEAQ (reference sequence). This CDR3 is 12 amino acids long. The CDR3 is CASSLTGDTQYF. In DNA form, the CDR3 reads TGTGCCAGCAGCTTAACGGGAGATACGCAGTATTTT. Supplemented by reference TRBV7-9 and TRBJ2-3, the full variable domain reads DTGVSQNPRHKITKRGQNVTFRCDPISEHNRLYWYRQTLGQGPEFLTYFQNEAQLEKSRLLSDRFSAERPKGSFSTLEIQRTEQGDSAMYLCASSLTGDTQYFGPGTRLTVL.

The chain recombines TRBV5-4 with TRBJ1-5, with unresolved D. V was trimmed by 3 bases and J by 1 base, leaving 5 bases between them. CDR1 and CDR2 (germline): SGHNT, YYREEE (reference sequence). The CDR3 sequence is 13 residues long. The CDR3 is CASSSDSNQPQHF. CDR3 nucleotides: TGTGCCAGCAGCTCGGACAGCAATCAGCCCCAGCATTTT.

This clone was recorded once. Other nucleotide sequences from this sample produce the same CDR3. This chain links TRBV7-6 with TRBJ2-7; 9 positions match TRBD1. J lost 3 bases, V lost 5 bases, and 2 bases had no gene match. Germline CDR1 and CDR2: SGHVS and FNYEAQ. The CDR3 runs to 13 residues. The CDR3: CASSRDRDYEQYF. CDR3 DNA: TGTGCCAGCAGCCGGGACAGGGACTACGAGCAGTACTTC.

This clone was seen more than once but under ten times. This rearrangement joins TRBV10-3 to TRBJ1-6; the match to TRBD1 covers 8 bases. The CDR3 is 15 residues long. V lost 4 bases and J lost 5; bases outside the gene matches: 4. In germline, CDR1 is ENHRY, CDR2 SYGVKD. The CDR3 DNA sequence: TGTGCCATCAGTGCCGCACAGGGGGATAATTCACCCCTCCACTTT. This gives the protein CAISAAQGDNSPLHF.

The chain is built from TRBV5-4 and TRBJ1-2; possibly TRBD1 for D (5 bases). Per germline, CDR1 SGHNT and CDR2 YYREEE (reference sequence). This CDR3 has 13 residues. V lost 0 bases to trimming and J lost 6 bases, with 9 bases between them. The CDR3 sequence is CASSLDRSHGYTF. In nucleotides, the CDR3 is TGTGCCAGCAGCTTGGACAGGTCCCATGGCTACACCTTC. Using reference TRBV5-4 and TRBJ1-2 for the parts outside the CDR3, the full variable domain is ETGVTQSPTHLIKTRGQQVTLRCSSQSGHNTVSWYQQALGQGPQFIFQYYREEENGRGNFPPRFSGLQFPNYSSELNVNALELDDSALYLCASSLDRSHGYTFGSGTRLTVV.

The chain carries TRBV4-3 and TRBJ2-2; 8 bases fit TRBD1. The trim removed 0 bases at V and 2 bases at J, leaving 8 bases unmatched. The V gene's germline CDR1 is LGHNA and CDR2 YSLEER. The CDR3 is made up of 18 amino acids. CDR3 protein: CASSQEGRGLHNTGELFF. CDR3 nucleotides: TGCGCCAGCAGCCAAGAAGGCAGGGGGCTACATAACACCGGGGAGCTGTTTTTT.

V and J are TRBV7-9 and TRBJ1-4, with 8 bases matching TRBD1. CDR1 SEHNR and CDR2 FQNEAQ come from the germline V gene (reference sequence). V shed 1 base and J 5 bases; nucleotides not matched to a gene: 0. This CDR3 region has 14 residues. DNA of the CDR3: TGTGCCAGCAGCTTAGGACAGGGGAATGAAAAACTGTTTTTT. Amino acids: CASSLGQGNEKLFF.

The rearrangement links TRBV7-8 to TRBJ1-2; 8 bases are shared with TRBD1. CDR1 and CDR2 (germline): SGHVS, FQNEAQ. CDR3 length: 15 residues. J lost 4 bases, V lost 3 bases, and 7 bases had no gene match. The CDR3 sequence is CASSFGQGEGYGYTF. CDR3 nucleotides: TGTGCCAGCAGCTTCGGACAGGGAGAAGGCTATGGCTACACCTTC.

This clone was counted a few times. This chain joins TRBV29-1 and TRBJ2-1; the D call may be TRBD1 or TRBD2 (6 bases each). V lost 8 bases, J lost 9 bases, and 20 bases lay in between. This CDR3 is 13 amino acids long. Germline assignment: CDR1 SQVTM and CDR2 ANQGSEA. The CDR3 sequence: CSHTGGPRAEQFF. The CDR3 nucleotides are TGCAGCCACACCGGGGGCCCCCGGGCTGAGCAGTTCTTC.

This clone was picked up a small number of times. The rearrangement uses TRBV5-1 and TRBJ2-5, with D perhaps given as TRBD1 or TRBD2 (5 bases each). The germline V and J ends were trimmed by 7 bases and 3 bases, with 13 bases remaining between them. CDR1 and CDR2 from the germline V gene are SGHRS and YFSETQ. The length of the CDR3 is 13 residues. The CDR3 reads CASGEGREETQYF. The CDR3 DNA sequence: TGCGCCAGCGGAGAGGGGCGGGAAGAGACCCAGTACTTC.

The chain uses TRBV2 and TRBJ1-4, with 7 nucleotides matching TRBD1. The V segment lost 5 bases and the J segment 7 bases; nucleotides outside the gene matches: 4. The germline V gene encodes CDR1 SNHLY and CDR2 FYNNEI. The CDR3 is 13 residues long. CDR3 amino acids: CASSRQGGEKLFF. In DNA form, the CDR3 reads TGTGCCAGCAGTAGACAGGGAGGTGAAAAACTGTTTTTT.

This clone was seen more than once but under ten times. The chain recombines TRBV29-1 with TRBJ1-5; TRBD1 agrees at 8 bases. The CDR3 extends over 12 amino acids. The V and J ends lost 8 bases and 4 bases, in that order; junction bases with no gene match: 4. The germline gives CDR1 SQVTM, CDR2 ANQGSEA. CDR3 sequence reads: CSYGQGNQPQHF. CDR3 nucleotide sequence: TGCAGCTACGGACAGGGAAATCAGCCCCAGCATTTT. The whole variable domain, remainder taken from reference TRBV29-1 and TRBJ1-5, is SAVISQKPSRDICQRGTSLTIQCQVDSQVTMMFWYRQQPGQSLTLIATANQGSEATYESGFVIDKFPISRPNLTFSTLTVSNMSPEDSSIYLCSYGQGNQPQHFGDGTRLSIL.

This rearrangement joins TRBV6-5 to TRBJ1-5, with D perhaps TRBD1 (5 bases). The germline V gene encodes CDR1 MNHEY and CDR2 SVGAGI. CDR3 length equals 13 residues. Deletions cut 6 bases from V and 4 bases from J, with 10 bases between. CDR3 loop: CASRSGRNQPQHF. The CDR3 DNA reads as TGTGCCAGCAGATCAGGGAGAAATCAGCCCCAGCATTTT.

This clone was found a few times. Here the CDR3 reads CASTDLALGEQYF. The CDR3, as DNA: TGTGCCAGTACTGATCTAGCGTTGGGCGAGCAGTACTTC. V is TRBV19 and J is TRBJ2-7, with D tentatively TRBD2 (6 bases). Trimming stripped 7 bases from V and 6 bases from J, with 16 bases between. The CDR3 is made up of 13 amino acids. The V gene's germline CDR1 is LNHDA and CDR2 SQIVND (reference sequence).

This clone was recorded a few times. The chain couples TRBV25-1 to TRBJ2-7; D unclear. The V end lost 5 bases, the J end lost 4 bases, and 9 bases lay between the germline ends. Germline-derived CDR1 and CDR2 are MGHDK and SYGVNS. The CDR3 has 12 residues. The CDR3 spells CASSPSGYEQYF. The CDR3 nucleotides read TGTGCCAGCAGTCCTTCCGGTTACGAGCAGTACTTC.

The table lists this clone with a few counts. This chain links TRBV11-2 with TRBJ2-7; the D gene is possibly TRBD1 (5 bases). The germline V gene encodes CDR1 SGHAT and CDR2 FQNNGV. With 2 bases removed from V and 3 bases from J, the gap between germline ends came to 5 bases. There are 12 residues in the CDR3. CDR3 protein: CASSLQGYEQYF. The CDR3 DNA is TGTGCCAGCAGCTTACAGGGCTACGAGCAGTACTTC. Drawing the rest from reference TRBV11-2 and TRBJ2-7, the complete variable domain is EAGVAQSPRYKIIEKRQSVAFWCNPISGHATLYWYQQILGQGPKLLIQFQNNGVVDDSQLPKDRFSAERLKGVDSTLKIQPAKLEDSAVYLCASSLQGYEQYFGPGTRLTVT.

The V gene is TRBV6-5, the J gene TRBJ1-1, with D maybe TRBD1 (5 bases). Germline CDR1 MNHEY, CDR2 SVGAGI. V lost 6 bases, J lost 5 bases, and 10 bases lay in between. The CDR3 loop spans 12 amino acids. The CDR3 DNA reads TGTGCCAGCAGCAACCCAGGGACTGAAGCTTTCTTT. This sequence encodes CASSNPGTEAFF.

The rearrangement uses TRBV7-9 and TRBJ1-1, with 7 nucleotides matching TRBD1. Per the germline V gene, CDR1 is SEHNR and CDR2 is FQNEAQ (reference sequence). This CDR3 has 15 residues. Trimming removed 4 bases from V and 3 bases from J; junction bases left unmatched: 8. The CDR3 nucleotides are TGTGCCAGCAGCTACCAACAGGGGAAGTACACTGAAGCTTTCTTT. Amino acid sequence: CASSYQQGKYTEAFF.

This sequence joins TRBV7-2 and TRBJ1-3; D not resolved. Germline V gives CDR1 SGHTA, CDR2 FQGNSA. V lost 6 bases and J lost 0, with 18 bases in between. There are 17 residues in the CDR3. The CDR3 loop reads CASSPPEASFSGNTIYF. The CDR3 coding sequence is TGTGCCAGCAGTCCCCCTGAGGCCTCGTTCTCTGGAAACACCATATATTTT.

The V and J genes are TRBV13 and TRBJ2-1; D might be TRBD1 (6 bases). Per germline, CDR1 PRHDT and CDR2 FYEKMQ (reference sequence). This CDR3 has 16 residues. V lost 4 bases and J 5 bases, leaving 18 bases between the germline ends. CDR3 coding DNA: TGTGCCAGCAGCTCCAGGGGATCGGCACGGGACAATGAGCAGTTCTTC. It encodes CASSSRGSARDNEQFF.

The rearrangement joins TRBV14 to TRBJ1-3; TRBD1 is a possible D gene (5 bases). This CDR3 has 15 amino acids. The germline gives CDR1 SGHDN, CDR2 FVKESK. With 0 bases removed from V and 2 bases from J, the gap between germline ends came to 8 bases. CDR3: CASSQDGTPGNTIYF. The CDR3 DNA is TGTGCCAGCAGCCAAGACGGGACTCCTGGAAACACCATATATTTT. Based on the CDR3 plus reference TRBV14 and TRBJ1-3, the full variable domain is EAGVTQFPSHSVIEKGQTVTLRCDPISGHDNLYWYRRVMGKEIKFLLHFVKESKQDESGMPNNRFLAERTGGTYSTLKVQPAELEDSGVYFCASSQDGTPGNTIYFGEGSWLTVV.